This TCR beta chain originates from a study of blood T cell repertoires in COVID-19 (dated by TCRdb to 2020 to 2022). In the study overall: Collaborator samples came from the United States, Italy and Spain and covered acute and convalescent phases of COVID-19. The prospective study material was composed of cDNA or gDNA derived from T cells, B-cell-depleted T cells, or PBMCs. The dataset comprised deeply sampled blood TCRbeta repertoires from subjects exposed to, actively infected with, or recovered from COVID-19. The repertoires were released in a freely available public database meant as a resource for research on the immune response to SARS-CoV-2. Samples were obtained from the ongoing ImmuneRACE study (first 160 participants) and from 1,200 or so subjects provided by 6 global collaborators. Nearly every sample came with metadata listing a de-identified subject ID, COVID-19 status, age in years and sex. Where HLA class I and class II types were available, the types were taken from metadata supplied by the sample provider, not from assay-based typing.

Participants in the prospective study were aged about 18 to 89 years, lived in 24 United States geographic areas, and enrolled through a virtual design. In the prospective study, cohorts were assigned on the basis of participant-reported clinical history obtained from a screening survey and a study questionnaire. Exposed participants had been in contact with someone with a PCR-confirmed or clinician-diagnosed COVID-19 case within 2 weeks of study entry. In the prospective study, whole blood, serum and a nasopharyngeal or oropharyngeal swab were collected from each participant by mobile phlebotomists. Over an approximately two-month period, participants in the prospective study had the option of providing additional blood draws and questionnaires. Before DNA extraction, prospective study blood samples were shipped either frozen or at room temperature. As for this clone: There is no known antigen for this receptor. No base qualities exist here, and no much larger clone lies one base off it.

Overall study outcomes, separate from this receptor: How much clinical and demographic metadata was included differed by source and by participant, and the metadata was provided uncurated.

The CDR1 and CDR2 encoded by the germline V gene (reference sequence) are MNHEY and SMNVEV. The CDR3, cysteine through phenylalanine, is 13 amino acids long. Only the CDR3 DNA is retained, 39 bases long and in frame from the first base. V lost 6 bases and J lost 4 bases; the stretch between them is 12 bases long. TCRbeta CDR3 regions were amplified from genomic DNA by means of the immunoSEQ Assay, a bias-controlled multiplex PCR. The paper's processing steps were these. The number of nucleated cells in each sample was estimated from the amplification of reference gene primers within the assay. To quantify the absolute abundance of each unique TCRbeta CDR3 rearrangement, sequence reads were collapsed and filtered. For each sample, productive Simpson clonality was calculated as the square root of Simpson's diversity index over productive rearrangements. TCRdb stores this immuneACCESS table with in-frame sequences only. Part of the clones is absent; in the studies checked, under half of the shortfall reflects unresolved V genes, and no reason is known for the rest. The D gene and trimming were derived from the DNA, and the V and J assignments and clone size from that table. Counted in this sample were more than 300,000 clones; 90% to 95% of them appeared once. Clones ranked in the top ten supply 3% to 5% of the sample.

Sequencing was carried out using PBMCs or T cells enriched from blood (not recorded which). The clonotype originates from a woman aged 25 to 45 who had been exposed to COVID-19. The chain links TRBV27 with TRBJ1-2; 6 matching bases give a weak D call of TRBD1. The CDR3 here reads CASRPGVGYGYTF. The DNA sequence is TGTGCCAGCAGGCCAGGGGTGGGCTATGGCTACACCTTC.